The T cell receptor (beta chain) described here comes from a study of CD8 T cells in ankylosing spondylitis. Study-wide points: Clones tied to disease were said to be significantly enriched in matched ankylosing spondylitis synovial fluid. A TCR beta motif made of fewer than ten highly homologous variants seemed typical of ankylosing spondylitis blood.

The germline V gene encodes CDR1 MNHEY and CDR2 SMNVEV (reference sequence). The CDR3 loop spans 16 amino acids. V gave up 2 bases and J gave up 5 bases; unmatched junction bases: 9. This clonotype has just a few counts. The antigen remains undetermined. TCRdb re-analysed the 5' RACE reads in MiXCR, keeping a single row per CDR3 protein. Among 220,000 or so distinct CDR3 sequences listed, about 17% were seen once. Specimen: blood, either unsorted or a sorted T cell fraction (not recorded which). This chain links TRBV27 with TRBJ2-5, with 9 bases identical to TRBD2. The TCR was taken from a male donor with ankylosing spondylitis. CDR3 residues: CASSLGPGTSSETQYF. In DNA form, the CDR3 reads TGTGCCAGCAGTTTAGGCCCCGGGACTAGCTCTGAGACCCAGTACTTC.